A single sample gave rise to the 30 T cell receptor beta chains below, sequenced in a study of PD-L1 blockade in urothelial cancer. TCRdb's copy holds only in-frame clones and misses some; the assay was immunoSEQ multiplex PCR. The sample has 87,000 or so clones, roughly 84% seen once; the top ten hold approximately 2%. Noted time point: pretreatment peripheral blood. This specimen was PBMCs, taken around atezolizumab (anti-PD-L1) treatment. The receptors derive from a man between 60 and 75 years old with urothelial cancer.

This clone occurred a few times. This CDR3 is CASSYTGVGDSPLHF. The DNA for the CDR3 is TGTGCCAGCTCCTACACAGGGGTCGGCGATTCACCCCTCCACTTT. The chain joins TRBV18 to TRBJ1-6; 7 bases fit TRBD1. Germline assignment: CDR1 KGHSH and CDR2 LQKENI. The CDR3 spans 15 residues. The ends lost 6 bases at V and 8 bases at J; junction bases unmatched: 10.

The genes are TRBV6-5 and TRBJ1-5; 10 bases are shared with TRBD1. With 0 bases clipped from V and 7 bases from J, the junction kept 3 bases outside the gene matches. In germline, CDR1 is MNHEY, CDR2 SVGAGI. The CDR3 runs 15 residues. The CDR3 loop reads CASSYSRTGGQPQHF. CDR3 nucleotide sequence: TGTGCCAGCAGTTACTCGAGGACAGGGGGGCAGCCCCAGCATTTT.

This clone has just a few counts. The J gene is TRBJ2-7, the V gene TRBV5-4; 11 bases are a match to TRBD2. In germline, CDR1 is SGHNT, CDR2 YYREEE (reference sequence). V was clipped by 4 bases and J by 4 bases; unmatched bases: 10. The CDR3 is made up of 16 amino acids. The DNA of the CDR3 is TGTGCCAGCAGCATAGGGACTAGCGGTCCGGGGTACGAGCAGTACTTC. Encoded protein: CASSIGTSGPGYEQYF. Full variable domain (rest looked up from reference TRBV5-4 and TRBJ2-7): ETGVTQSPTHLIKTRGQQVTLRCSSQSGHNTVSWYQQALGQGPQFIFQYYREEENGRGNFPPRFSGLQFPNYSSELNVNALELDDSALYLCASSIGTSGPGYEQYFGPGTRLTVT.

V is TRBV11-2 and J is TRBJ2-1; D may be TRBD1 (6 bases). The CDR3 sequence is 15 residues long. V was shortened by 4 bases and J by 2 bases, with 12 bases between the two germline ends. CDR1 is SGHAT, CDR2 FQNNGV, per germline. CDR3 in DNA: TGTGCCAGCAGCTGGGACACCTTCCCCTACAATGAGCAGTTCTTC. It encodes CASSWDTFPYNEQFF.

The chain combines TRBV19 with TRBJ2-3, with TRBD2 matching over 11 bases. There are 15 residues in the CDR3. Germline-derived CDR1 and CDR2 are LNHDA and SQIVND (reference sequence). V gave up 8 bases and J gave up 6 bases; unmatched junction bases: 10. The CDR3 coding sequence is TGTGCCAGTCGTGGGACTAGCGGCCCTCGGGATACGCAGTATTTT. Its protein is CASRGTSGPRDTQYF.

J is TRBJ1-2 and V is TRBV5-1; 7 nucleotides match TRBD1. The V gene end was trimmed by 6 bases and the J gene end by 5 bases; junction bases not matched to a gene: 4. There are 12 residues in the CDR3. The germline CDR1 and CDR2 sequences are SGHRS and YFSETQ. CDR3 DNA: TGCGCCAGCACCGGGACAGAGTATGGCTACACCTTC. Protein product: CASTGTEYGYTF.

The chain combines TRBV4-1 with TRBJ1-2, with TRBD1 matching over 7 bases. Germline CDR1 and CDR2: MGHRA and YSYEKL. The CDR3 spans 16 residues. The V gene end was trimmed by 3 bases and the J gene end by 5 bases; junction bases not matched to a gene: 12. The CDR3 protein is CASSQRQGEIGYGYTF. CDR3 sequence (DNA): TGCGCCAGCAGCCAGAGACAGGGAGAAATAGGGTATGGCTACACCTTC.

The V call is TRBV5-6, the J call TRBJ2-1, with 9 bases matching TRBD2. Germline loops: CDR1 SGHDT, CDR2 YYEEEE. This CDR3 region has 15 residues. The V segment lost 4 bases and the J segment 8 bases; nucleotides outside the gene matches: 10. Here the CDR3 reads CASSPLAGGVYEQFF. CDR3 coding DNA: TGTGCCAGCAGCCCCCTGGCGGGGGGGGTCTATGAGCAGTTCTTC.

V usage is TRBV5-4 and J usage is TRBJ2-3, with 7 bases matching TRBD2. This CDR3 has 16 amino acids. The junction had 5 bases not matched to a gene; V was cut back by 0 bases and J by 1 base. CDR1 and CDR2 from the germline V gene are SGHNT and YYREEE (reference sequence). The CDR3 spells CASSLGGGRGTDTQYF. Here the CDR3 DNA reads TGTGCCAGCAGCTTGGGAGGCGGGAGAGGCACAGATACGCAGTATTTT.

The chain joins TRBV29-1 to TRBJ2-1; maybe TRBD1 (5 bases). This CDR3 comprises 13 residues. The V end was cut by 3 bases, the J end by 8 bases, with 14 bases between. Germline CDR1 reads SQVTM; CDR2 reads ANQGSEA. In nucleotides, the CDR3 is TGCAGCGTTGATGTACCAGCCAGGGATGAGCAGTTCTTC. Translating gives CSVDVPARDEQFF.

The chain is built from TRBV5-3 and TRBJ2-7; no firm D call. TRBV5-3 is sorted into the ORF group, with uncertain function. Trimming removed 4 bases at V and 5 bases at J, with 31 bases between. The length of the CDR3 is 19 residues. The DNA of the CDR3 is TGTGCCAGAAGCCGTTCAAGGCGGAATGATCCGATACCACTCAACGAGCAGTACTTC. Its translation is CARSRSRRNDPIPLNEQYF.

This clone was counted once. This sequence joins TRBV10-3 and TRBJ2-1, with D possibly being TRBD1 (5 bases). CDR3 length: 13 amino acids. Trimming took 2 bases from V and 6 from J, leaving 8 bases between them. The germline gives CDR1 ENHRY, CDR2 SYGVKD. The CDR3 protein is CAISERGGNEQFF. Here the CDR3 DNA reads TGTGCCATCAGTGAGAGGGGCGGCAATGAGCAGTTCTTC.

The chain is built from TRBV5-4 and TRBJ2-7; TRBD1 matches at 9 bases. The V and J ends lost 4 bases and 2 bases, in that order; junction bases with no gene match: 7. The CDR3 contains 15 residues. Germline assignment: CDR1 SGHNT and CDR2 YYREEE (reference sequence). The CDR3 coding sequence is TGTGCCAGCAGCGGACGGACAGGGGATCCCTACGAGCAGTACTTC. It encodes CASSGRTGDPYEQYF.

The count of this clone is one. The chain is built from TRBV29-1 and TRBJ2-1; 9 nucleotides match TRBD1. The germline V gene encodes CDR1 SQVTM and CDR2 ANQGSEA. J lost 6 bases, V lost 7 bases, and 7 bases had no gene match. The CDR3 is made up of 13 amino acids. CDR3 coding DNA: TGCAGCGCTCAGACAGGGGGTATCAATGAGCAGTTCTTC. This encodes CSAQTGGINEQFF.

The chain combines TRBV28 with TRBJ1-1; 11 bases fit TRBD1. Looked up from germline, CDR1 is MDHEN and CDR2 is SYDVKM. V shed 4 bases and J 1 base; nucleotides not matched to a gene: 2. The CDR3 length is 15 residues. This CDR3 reads CASSSDRGRNTEAFF. CDR3 coding DNA: TGTGCCAGCAGTTCGGACAGGGGGCGGAACACTGAAGCTTTCTTT.

This clone was seen a single time. This chain joins TRBV6-1 and TRBJ1-4; 8 bases map to TRBD1. The CDR3 is 15 amino acids. Germline lookup yields CDR1 MNHNS and CDR2 SASEGT. V lost 7 bases, J lost 7 bases, and 11 bases stayed unmatched. CDR3: CASNSGGTGGEKLFF. In DNA form, the CDR3 reads TGTGCCAGCAACTCAGGGGGGACAGGAGGTGAAAAACTGTTTTTT.

This clone occurred a few times. V gene TRBV30 combines with J gene TRBJ1-3; D call uncertain. V was clipped by 4 bases and J by 2 bases, with 3 bases between them. Germline-derived CDR1 and CDR2 are GTSNPN and SVGIG (reference sequence). The CDR3 covers 11 residues. CDR3: CAWTAGNTIYF. In DNA form, the CDR3 reads TGTGCCTGGACGGCTGGAAACACCATATATTTT.

This clone appeared a single time. This chain uses TRBV4-2 with TRBJ1-2, with 11 bases fitting TRBD1. The CDR3 runs to 17 residues. Germline CDR1 and CDR2: LGHNA and YNFKEQ. The J segment lost 2 bases and the V segment lost 0 bases, leaving 5 bases of the junction unmatched. CDR3 bases: TGTGCCAGCAGCCAAGATCTGAGGACAGGGGGCAACTATGGCTACACCTTC. Amino acids: CASSQDLRTGGNYGYTF.

The chain couples TRBV5-1 to TRBJ2-5, with D perhaps matching TRBD2 (6 bases). The DNA end lines up better with TRBJ2-7; the J call may be wrong. From germline, CDR1 is SGHRS and CDR2 YFSETQ. The CDR3 loop spans 14 amino acids. The CDR3 loop reads CASSLSAGSYEQYF. The CDR3 DNA reads TGCGCCAGCAGCTTATCGGCGGGGTCCTACGAGCAGTACTTC.

The chain employs TRBV7-2 and TRBJ2-7, with D perhaps TRBD1 (5 bases). This CDR3 has 13 residues. The V end was cut by 5 bases, the J end by 2 bases, with 10 bases between. From germline, CDR1 is SGHTA and CDR2 FQGNSA. This CDR3 is CASSEGAPYEQYF. The CDR3 bases are TGTGCCAGCAGCGAAGGGGCCCCCTACGAGCAGTACTTC.

The chain links TRBV4-1 to TRBJ2-1; the D gene is possibly TRBD2 (6 bases). This CDR3 is built from 17 residues. With 1 base removed from V and 8 bases from J, the gap between germline ends came to 21 bases. Per the germline V gene, CDR1 is MGHRA and CDR2 is YSYEKL. The CDR3 protein is CASSQAPRLDTRDEQFF. In DNA, the CDR3 is TGCGCCAGCAGCCAAGCGCCTAGACTAGATACGCGGGATGAGCAGTTCTTC.

The chain employs TRBV9 and TRBJ2-5; 12 bases match TRBD2. This CDR3 contains 16 residues. V shed 0 bases and J 3 bases; nucleotides not matched to a gene: 3. Germline assignment: CDR1 SGDLS and CDR2 YYNGEE. The CDR3 nucleotides are TGTGCCAGCAGCGTAGATGCTAGCGGGGGGGAAGAGACCCAGTACTTC. Protein product: CASSVDASGGEETQYF.

V is TRBV15 and J is TRBJ2-1, with 9 bases matching TRBD2. This CDR3 is built from 21 residues. V was pared by 1 base and J by 2 bases, with 18 bases of the junction left unmatched. Looked up from germline, CDR1 is LNHNV and CDR2 is YYDKDF (reference sequence). CDR3 region: CATSRVADARGGLGPYNEQFF. In nucleotides, the CDR3 is TGTGCCACCAGCAGAGTTGCCGATGCGCGGGGGGGCTTGGGCCCCTACAATGAGCAGTTCTTC.

This chain uses TRBV5-4 with TRBJ2-1; the D gene is possibly TRBD1 (6 bases). Per the germline V gene, CDR1 is SGHNT and CDR2 is YYREEE (reference sequence). Trimming stripped 2 bases from V and 1 base from J, with 10 bases between. This CDR3 contains 15 residues. The CDR3 protein is CASSLGQGSYNEQFF. The CDR3 DNA sequence: TGTGCCAGCAGCTTAGGGCAGGGGTCCTACAATGAGCAGTTCTTC. The whole variable domain, remainder taken from reference TRBV5-4 and TRBJ2-1, is ETGVTQSPTHLIKTRGQQVTLRCSSQSGHNTVSWYQQALGQGPQFIFQYYREEENGRGNFPPRFSGLQFPNYSSELNVNALELDDSALYLCASSLGQGSYNEQFFGPGTRLTVL.

J is TRBJ2-7 and V is TRBV7-3, with a weak D call TRBD2 (6 bases). Trimming shortened V by 0 bases and J by 4 bases, and 13 bases separated the two germline ends. Per germline, CDR1 SGHTA and CDR2 FQGTGA. There are 15 residues in the CDR3. The CDR3 DNA sequence: TGTGCCAGCAGCTTAACGAGCGGGCTTAAATACGAGCAGTACTTC. It translates to CASSLTSGLKYEQYF.

V gene TRBV5-1 combines with J gene TRBJ2-1; 14 bases agree with TRBD2. V gave up 3 bases and J gave up 5 bases; unmatched junction bases: 4. The CDR3 spans 16 residues. Germline assignment: CDR1 SGHRS and CDR2 YFSETQ. The CDR3 loop is CASSSTSGGGNNEQFF. As DNA, the CDR3 is TGCGCCAGCAGCTCGACTAGCGGGGGGGGGAACAATGAGCAGTTCTTC.

The CDR3 loop reads CAWSDRAFGYTF. The CDR3 bases are TGTGCCTGGAGCGACAGGGCCTTTGGCTACACCTTC. J is TRBJ1-2 and V is TRBV30; 7 nucleotides match TRBD1. The germline gives CDR1 GTSNPN, CDR2 SVGIG (reference sequence). J gave up 7 bases and V 3 bases, and 5 bases lay outside the gene matches. This CDR3 spans 12 amino acids.

There are a few counts of this clone. CDR3 coding DNA: TGTGCCAGCAGTTTATCTTCGACACCCTATGAGTACTTC. Translated: CASSLSSTPYEYF. V is TRBV28 and J is TRBJ2-5; D is ambiguous. Trimming stripped 1 base from V and 12 bases from J, with 15 bases between. This CDR3 has 13 amino acids. Germline V gene lookup returns CDR1 MDHEN and CDR2 SYDVKM.

The V call is TRBV30, the J call TRBJ2-2; 11 positions match TRBD1. Germline V lookup: CDR1 GTSNPN, CDR2 SVGIG (reference sequence). V lost 3 bases and J lost 5; bases outside the gene matches: 2. This CDR3 spans 14 amino acids. The CDR3: CAWRGQGGTGELFF. The CDR3, as DNA: TGTGCCTGGAGGGGACAGGGGGGAACCGGGGAGCTGTTTTTT.

This clone appeared a few times. The V and J genes are TRBV19 and TRBJ2-4, with 8 bases aligning to TRBD1. CDR3 length equals 14 residues. Germline CDR1 reads LNHDA; CDR2 reads SQIVND (reference sequence). Trimming at V came to 1 base and at J to 8 bases, leaving 4 bases not matched to a gene. The chain's CDR3 is CASSIGTGGYIQYF. The CDR3 DNA reads TGTGCCAGTAGTATAGGAACAGGGGGATACATTCAGTACTTC. Looking up the rest from reference TRBV19 and TRBJ2-4 gives the full variable domain: DGGITQSPKYLFRKEGQNVTLSCEQNLNHDAMYWYRQDPGQGLRLIYYSQIVNDFQKGDIAEGYSVSREKKESFPLTVTSAQKNPTAFYLCASSIGTGGYIQYFGAGTRLSVL.